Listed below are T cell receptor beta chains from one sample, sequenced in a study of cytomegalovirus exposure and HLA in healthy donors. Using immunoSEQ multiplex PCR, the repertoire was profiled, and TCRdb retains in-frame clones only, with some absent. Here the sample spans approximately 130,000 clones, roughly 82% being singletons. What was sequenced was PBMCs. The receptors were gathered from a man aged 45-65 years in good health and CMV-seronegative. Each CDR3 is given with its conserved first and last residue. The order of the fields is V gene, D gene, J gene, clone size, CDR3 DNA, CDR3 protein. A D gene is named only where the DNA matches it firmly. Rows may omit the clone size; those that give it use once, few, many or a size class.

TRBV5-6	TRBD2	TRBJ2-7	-	TGTGCCAGCAGCTTTTCTAGCGGGGGGTACGAGCAGTACTTC	CASSFSSGGYEQYF
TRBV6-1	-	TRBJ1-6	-	TGTGCCAGCAGTCTAACGGTCGGACCCCTCCACTTT	CASSLTVGPLHF
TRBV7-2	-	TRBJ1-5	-	TGTGCCAGCAGCGGGGGGTTGGATCAGCCCCAGCATTTT	CASSGGLDQPQHF
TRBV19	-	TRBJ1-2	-	TGTGCCAGTACACGGGGGGCGAGCTATGGCTACACCTTC	CASTRGASYGYTF
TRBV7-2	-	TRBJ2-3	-	TGTGCCAGCAGCTTATTGGCGGGGGCGATCACAGATACGCAGTATTTT	CASSLLAGAITDTQYF
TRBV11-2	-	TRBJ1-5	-	TGTGCCAGCAGCTTTGGGGGCAGCAATCAGCCCCAGCATTTT	CASSFGGSNQPQHF
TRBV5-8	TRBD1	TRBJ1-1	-	TGTGCCAGCAGCATGGGACAGGCGGGCACTGAAGCTTTCTTT	CASSMGQAGTEAFF
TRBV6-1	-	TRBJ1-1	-	TGTGCCAGCAGTGACGGCAGGCTAACTGAAGCTTTCTTT	CASSDGRLTEAFF
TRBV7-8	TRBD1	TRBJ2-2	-	TGTGCCAGCAGCTTCCCGATGGGACAGTCTAACACCGGGGAGCTGTTTTTT	CASSFPMGQSNTGELFF
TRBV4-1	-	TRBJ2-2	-	TGCGCCAGCAGCCAAGCCAGACTCGGGGAGCTGTTTTTT	CASSQARLGELFF
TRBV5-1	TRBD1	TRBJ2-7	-	TGCGCCAGCAGCTCCCCCGGGACAGGGATCCACGAGCAGTACTTC	CASSSPGTGIHEQYF
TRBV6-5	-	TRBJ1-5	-	TGTGCCAGCAGTTTCGGGGTCCCACTCAATCAGCCCCAGCATTTT	CASSFGVPLNQPQHF
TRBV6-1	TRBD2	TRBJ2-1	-	TGTGCCAGCAGTGAAAACCTATGGCGGGGGGGCTCGGACGATGAGCAGTTCTTC	CASSENLWRGGSDDEQFF
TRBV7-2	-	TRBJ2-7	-	TGTGCCAGCAGCTTAGAGAAAGACTCAAAAGGGGACGAGCAGTACTTC	CASSLEKDSKGDEQYF
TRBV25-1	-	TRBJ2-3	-	TGTGCCAGCAGTTTAGGGGCCGGGTTCACAGATACGCAGTATTTT	CASSLGAGFTDTQYF
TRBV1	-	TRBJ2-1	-	TGCACCAGCAGCCAAGAGACGCGGGGGGGCGGCAATGAGCAGTTCTTC	CTSSQETRGGGNEQFF
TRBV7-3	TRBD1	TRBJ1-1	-	TGTGCCAGCAGCTTAGACAGGGGGGGCACTGAAGCTTTCTTT	CASSLDRGGTEAFF
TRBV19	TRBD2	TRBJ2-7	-	TGTGCCAGTAGTCCCTCTAGCGGGGGGGCTCTCTACGAGCAGTACTTC	CASSPSSGGALYEQYF
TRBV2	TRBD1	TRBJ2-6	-	TGTGCCAGCACCAGGACAGGGGAGGGGACTGGGGCCAACGTCCTGACTTTC	CASTRTGEGTGANVLTF
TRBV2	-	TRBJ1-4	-	TGTGCCAGTAATGGGCCTGGTGAGAATGAAAAACTGTTTTTT	CASNGPGENEKLFF
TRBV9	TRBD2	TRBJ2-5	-	TGTGCCAGCAGCCCCGTCCTCGTCGGGGGGATGATCGAGACCCAGTACTTC	CASSPVLVGGMIETQYF
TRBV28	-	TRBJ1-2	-	TGTGCCAGCAGCCCGGCGGGAGACTACTATGGCTACACCTTC	CASSPAGDYYGYTF
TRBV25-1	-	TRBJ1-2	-	TGTGCCAGCAGTGACAGGGGATCGGATGGCTACACCTTC	CASSDRGSDGYTF
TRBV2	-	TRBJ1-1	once	TGTGCCAGCAGCTCAGGGTTGAGCACTGAAGCTTTCTTT	CASSSGLSTEAFF
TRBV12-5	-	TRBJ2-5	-	TGTGCTAGTGGTTTGGGACTTTCGTACCAAGAGACCCAGTACTTC	CASGLGLSYQETQYF
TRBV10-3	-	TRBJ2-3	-	TGTGCCATCAGGGACAGCAAAAGCACAGATACGCAGTATTTT	CAIRDSKSTDTQYF
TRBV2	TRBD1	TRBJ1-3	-	TGTGCCAGCGACCAGGACAGGGGGGGAAACACCATATATTTT	CASDQDRGGNTIYF
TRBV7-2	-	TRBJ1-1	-	TGTGCCAGCAGCTCTCGAAAAGGAGCTGAAGCTTTCTTT	CASSSRKGAEAFF
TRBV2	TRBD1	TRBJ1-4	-	TGTGCCAGCAGTGGGGGACAGGGGGCTTCGGGTGAAAAACTGTTTTTT	CASSGGQGASGEKLFF
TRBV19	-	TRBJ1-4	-	TGTGCCAGTGGGGGGGAAAAACTGTTTTTT	CASGGEKLFF
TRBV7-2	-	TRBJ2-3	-	TGTGCCAGCAGCTTCTTTAGTCTAAGCACAGATACGCAGTATTTT	CASSFFSLSTDTQYF
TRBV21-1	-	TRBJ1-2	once	TGTGCCAGCAGCCTTTGGACAGGGAACTATGGCTACACCTTC	CASSLWTGNYGYTF
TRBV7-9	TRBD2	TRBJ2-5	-	TGTGCCAGCAGCTTAAGGGCCGGGGCGGGAGGCGAGACCCAGTACTTC	CASSLRAGAGGETQYF
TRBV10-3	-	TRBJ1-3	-	TGTGCCACGACCCGACAGAGCTCTGGAAACACCATATATTTT	CATTRQSSGNTIYF
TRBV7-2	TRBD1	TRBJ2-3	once	TGTGCCAGCAGTGCGGACAGGGCAACAGATACGCAGTATTTT	CASSADRATDTQYF
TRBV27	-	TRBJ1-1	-	TGTGCCAGCAGTACCGGAGGAGCTACTGAAGCTTTCTTT	CASSTGGATEAFF
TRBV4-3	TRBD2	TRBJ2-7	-	TGCGCCAGCAGCCAAGAAGTAGGAGGTGGACTAGCGGGAGCCTACGAGCAGTACTTC	CASSQEVGGGLAGAYEQYF
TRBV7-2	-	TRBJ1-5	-	TGTGCCAGCAGCCACGGCGGGGGGCTTTCAGATACGCAGCATTTT	CASSHGGGLSDTQHF
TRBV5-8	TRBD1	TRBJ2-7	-	TGTGCCAGCACGCCGGGACAGGGATTTTACGAGCAGTACTTC	CASTPGQGFYEQYF
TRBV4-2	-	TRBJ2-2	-	TGTGCCAGCAGCCAGTTCGCGAACACCGGGGAGCTGTTTTTT	CASSQFANTGELFF
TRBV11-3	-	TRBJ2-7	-	TGTGCCAGCAGCTCAGGCGCTCGTCCCTACGAGCAGTACTTC	CASSSGARPYEQYF
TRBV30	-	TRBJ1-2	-	TGTGCCTGGACTCCCGGGACACACTATGGCTACACCTTC	CAWTPGTHYGYTF
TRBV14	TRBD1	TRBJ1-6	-	TGTGCCAGCAGGGGACAGCCTAATTCACCCCTCCACTTT	CASRGQPNSPLHF
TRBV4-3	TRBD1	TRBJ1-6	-	TGCGCCAGCAGCCAAGATCGGGGGACAGGGATATTTAGCTCCTATAATTCACCCCTCCACTTT	CASSQDRGTGIFSSYNSPLHF
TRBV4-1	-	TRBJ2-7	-	TGCGCCAGCAGCCGTCTTGGAGGTTCTCGGGAGCAGTACTTC	CASSRLGGSREQYF
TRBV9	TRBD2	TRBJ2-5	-	TGTGCCAGCAGCTCGGGGGGGAGGGTTGAATTGGTCGGGGAGACCCAGTACTTC	CASSSGGRVELVGETQYF
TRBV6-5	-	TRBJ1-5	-	TGTGCCAGCAGTTTAGGGGTTCGACAGCCCCAGCATTTT	CASSLGVRQPQHF
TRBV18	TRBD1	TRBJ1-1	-	TGTGCCAGCTCACCGTCGGACAGGGGATTCACTGAAGCTTTCTTT	CASSPSDRGFTEAFF
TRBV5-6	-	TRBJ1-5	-	TGTGCCAGCCCGGTGGATCAGCCCCAGCATTTT	CASPVDQPQHF
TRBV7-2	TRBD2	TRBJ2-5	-	TGTGCCAGCAGCTTGGGAGTAGCGTGGGGGGGCCAAGAGACCCAGTACTTC	CASSLGVAWGGQETQYF